These T cell receptor beta chains were read from a single sample in a study of cytomegalovirus exposure and HLA in healthy donors. Assay: immunoSEQ multiplex PCR; the TCRdb copy retains only in-frame clones and omits some. The sample consists of about 140,000 clones, around 73% of them appearing once. Material: PBMCs. Every receptor here comes from a female donor in good health and CMV-seronegative. CDR3s include the opening cysteine and the closing phenylalanine or tryptophan. Fields, in order: CDR3 protein, J gene, V gene.

CDR3: CASSDSKSSREQFF
J: TRBJ2-1
V: TRBV6-4

CDR3: CASSSTSGINTEAFF
J: TRBJ1-1
V: TRBV7-3

CDR3: CASRLPGQGIHEQYF
J: TRBJ2-7
V: TRBV2

CDR3: CASSLEEDYEQYF
J: TRBJ2-7
V: TRBV5-6

CDR3: CSVENNGNTIYF
J: TRBJ1-3
V: TRBV29-1

CDR3: CASSIDYAVLRF
J: TRBJ1-1
V: TRBV19

CDR3: CATGTSMNTEAFF
J: TRBJ1-1
V: TRBV19

CDR3: CASSEPLAPSGDTQYF
J: TRBJ2-3
V: TRBV9

CDR3: CASSRSKIFCEQYF
J: .
V: TRBV5-6

CDR3: CASSLGLGFYEQYF
J: TRBJ2-7
V: TRBV7-6

CDR3: CASSIGTAEGYGYTF
J: TRBJ1-2
V: TRBV19

CDR3: CASSLQGTEAFF
J: TRBJ1-1
V: TRBV27

CDR3: CSAPTGGTEAFF
J: TRBJ1-1
V: TRBV29-1

CDR3: CASSGQNSSGNTIYF
J: TRBJ1-3
V: TRBV6-6

CDR3: CASSLDRAFNEKLFF
J: TRBJ1-4
V: TRBV7-8

CDR3: CASSLDRQPSGNTIYF
J: TRBJ1-3
V: TRBV5-5

CDR3: CASSVTGTVNTEAFF
J: TRBJ1-1
V: TRBV27

CDR3: CASRIPRGLYGYTF
J: TRBJ1-2
V: TRBV6-1

CDR3: CASSSSAISGANVLTF
J: TRBJ2-6
V: TRBV19

CDR3: CASRFGGDRLNYGYTF
J: TRBJ1-2
V: TRBV7-9

CDR3: CATSRQGEIDEQYF
J: TRBJ2-7
V: TRBV6-5

CDR3: CASGTGQDNSPLHF
J: TRBJ1-6
V: TRBV6-6

CDR3: CASSEGQINEKLFF
J: TRBJ1-4
V: TRBV6-1

CDR3: CASSPRGGSSYNEQFF
J: TRBJ2-1
V: TRBV18

CDR3: CASSRPGAGKNIQYF
J: TRBJ2-4
V: TRBV27

CDR3: CASSLPSSGGSPEYQETQYF
J: TRBJ2-5
V: TRBV27

CDR3: CASSLDTGENEQYF
J: TRBJ2-7
V: TRBV5-1

CDR3: CASTPLGPSGSDEQFF
J: TRBJ2-1
V: TRBV27

CDR3: CASSLSTAIGELFF
J: TRBJ2-2
V: TRBV27

CDR3: CASTSESSYNSPLHF
J: TRBJ1-6
V: TRBV19

CDR3: CASSLPRTGHSYEQYF
J: TRBJ2-7
V: TRBV28

CDR3: CASNKREGHNEQYF
J: TRBJ2-7
V: TRBV27

CDR3: CASSFRTASYEQYF
J: .
V: TRBV13

CDR3: CASSPWTGANTEAFF
J: TRBJ1-1
V: TRBV5-8

CDR3: CASSLTTNGPSEEKLFF
J: TRBJ1-4
V: TRBV5-1

CDR3: CASSRGTDQQFF
J: TRBJ2-1
V: TRBV5-6

CDR3: CASSSQLFSYNEQFF
J: TRBJ2-1
V: TRBV7-2

CDR3: CASSPPGTGSYEQYF
J: .
V: TRBV13

CDR3: CASSESWLGEQYF
J: TRBJ2-7
V: TRBV10-1

CDR3: CASTRDSNQPQHF
J: TRBJ1-5
V: TRBV2

CDR3: CASRGGVTLNTEAFF
J: TRBJ1-1
V: TRBV6-5

CDR3: CASSVAAAGETQYF
J: TRBJ2-5
V: TRBV9

CDR3: CASLSQIQETQYF
J: TRBJ2-5
V: TRBV6-1

CDR3: CASSFSSDSHYYGYTF
J: TRBJ1-2
V: TRBV27

CDR3: CASSPGQGAHYGYTF
J: TRBJ1-2
V: TRBV7-3

CDR3: CASSSTSGSYEQYF
J: TRBJ2-7
V: TRBV6-5

CDR3: CASSETAGGDTQYF
J: TRBJ2-3
V: TRBV10-1

CDR3: CASRRVETEAFF
J: TRBJ1-1
V: TRBV6-5

CDR3: CASSGTASGILHEQYF
J: TRBJ2-7
V: TRBV18

CDR3: CASSRGTSGGAGETQYF
J: TRBJ2-5
V: TRBV7-7

CDR3: CASSTVANTGELFF
J: TRBJ2-2
V: TRBV19

CDR3: CASSDNGLSKGYTGELFF
J: TRBJ2-2
V: TRBV2

CDR3: CASSLGGVRGEAFF
J: TRBJ1-1
V: TRBV7-2

CDR3: CSSSHRTSGNGELFF
J: TRBJ2-2
V: TRBV7-9

CDR3: CASSQDSRTGAYGYTF
J: TRBJ1-2
V: TRBV14